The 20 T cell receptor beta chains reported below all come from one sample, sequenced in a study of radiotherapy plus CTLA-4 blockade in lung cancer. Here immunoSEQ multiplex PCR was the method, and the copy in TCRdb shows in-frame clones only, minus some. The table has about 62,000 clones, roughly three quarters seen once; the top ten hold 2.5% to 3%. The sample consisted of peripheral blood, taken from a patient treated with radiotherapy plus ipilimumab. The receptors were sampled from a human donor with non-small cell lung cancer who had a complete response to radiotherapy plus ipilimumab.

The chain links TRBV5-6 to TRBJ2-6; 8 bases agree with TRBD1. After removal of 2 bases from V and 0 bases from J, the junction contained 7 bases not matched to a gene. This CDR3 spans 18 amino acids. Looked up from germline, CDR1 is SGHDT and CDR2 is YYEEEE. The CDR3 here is CASSLLGQASSGANVLTF. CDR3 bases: TGTGCCAGCAGCTTACTGGGACAGGCCAGCTCTGGGGCCAACGTCCTGACTTTC.

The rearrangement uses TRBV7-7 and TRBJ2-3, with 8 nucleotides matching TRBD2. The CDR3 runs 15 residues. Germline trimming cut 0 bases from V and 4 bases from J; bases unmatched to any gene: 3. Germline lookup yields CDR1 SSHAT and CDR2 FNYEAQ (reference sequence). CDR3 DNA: TGTGCCAGCAGCTTAGCTAGCGGGACCGCAGATACGCAGTATTTT. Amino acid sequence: CASSLASGTADTQYF.

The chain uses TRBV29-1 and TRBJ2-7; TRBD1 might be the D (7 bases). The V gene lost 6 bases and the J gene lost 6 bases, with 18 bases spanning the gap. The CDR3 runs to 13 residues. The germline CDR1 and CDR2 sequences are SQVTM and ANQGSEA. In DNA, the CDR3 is TGCAGCGTGACAGGTTCCCAGGGGGGCGAGCAGTACTTC. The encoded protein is CSVTGSQGGEQYF.

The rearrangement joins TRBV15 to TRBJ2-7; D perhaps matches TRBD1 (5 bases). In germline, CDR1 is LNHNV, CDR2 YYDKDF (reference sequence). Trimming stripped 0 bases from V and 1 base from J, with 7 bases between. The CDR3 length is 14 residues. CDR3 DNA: TGTGCCACCAGCAGAGAGCCAGGGTCCTACGAGCAGTACTTC. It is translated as CATSREPGSYEQYF.

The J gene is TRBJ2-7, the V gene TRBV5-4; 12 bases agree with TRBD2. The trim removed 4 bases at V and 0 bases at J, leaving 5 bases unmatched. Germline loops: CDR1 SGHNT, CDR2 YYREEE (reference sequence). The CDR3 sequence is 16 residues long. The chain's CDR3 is CASSPSGGALSYEQYF. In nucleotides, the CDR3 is TGTGCCAGCAGCCCTAGCGGGGGGGCTCTCTCCTACGAGCAGTACTTC. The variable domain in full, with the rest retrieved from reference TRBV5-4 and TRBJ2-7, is ETGVTQSPTHLIKTRGQQVTLRCSSQSGHNTVSWYQQALGQGPQFIFQYYREEENGRGNFPPRFSGLQFPNYSSELNVNALELDDSALYLCASSPSGGALSYEQYFGPGTRLTVT.

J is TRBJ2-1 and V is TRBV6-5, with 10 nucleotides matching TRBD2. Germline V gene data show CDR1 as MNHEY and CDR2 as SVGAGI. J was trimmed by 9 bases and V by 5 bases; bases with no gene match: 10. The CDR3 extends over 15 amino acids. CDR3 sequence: CASSRRAGGPGEQFF. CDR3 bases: TGTGCCAGCAGTCGACGAGCGGGAGGGCCCGGTGAGCAGTTCTTC.

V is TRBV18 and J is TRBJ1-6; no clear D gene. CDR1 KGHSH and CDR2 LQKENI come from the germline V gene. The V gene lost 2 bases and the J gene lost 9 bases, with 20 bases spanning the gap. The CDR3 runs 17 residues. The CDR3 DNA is TGTGCCAGCTCACCAATTTCCCAGGCCGGGAGTGGTTCACCCCTCCACTTT. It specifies CASSPISQAGSGSPLHF.

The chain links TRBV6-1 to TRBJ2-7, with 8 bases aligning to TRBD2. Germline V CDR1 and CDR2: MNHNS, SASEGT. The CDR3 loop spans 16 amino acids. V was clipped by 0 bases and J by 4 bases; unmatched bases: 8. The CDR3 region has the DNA TGTGCCAGCAGTGAAGCGCCCGGGAGGGCCGCTTACGAGCAGTACTTC. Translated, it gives CASSEAPGRAAYEQYF.

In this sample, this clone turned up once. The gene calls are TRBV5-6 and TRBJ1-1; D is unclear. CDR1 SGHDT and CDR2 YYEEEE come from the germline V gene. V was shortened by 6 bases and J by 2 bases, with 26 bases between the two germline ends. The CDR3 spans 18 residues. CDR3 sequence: CASTLRGLKESVNTEAFF. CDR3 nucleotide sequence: TGTGCCAGCACCCTGAGAGGGTTGAAGGAAAGTGTAAACACTGAAGCTTTCTTT.

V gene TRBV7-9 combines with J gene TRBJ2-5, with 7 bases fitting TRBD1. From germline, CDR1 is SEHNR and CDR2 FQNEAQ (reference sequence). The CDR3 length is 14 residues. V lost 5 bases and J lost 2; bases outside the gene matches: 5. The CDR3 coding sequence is TGTGCCAGCAGCCGAGTCAGGGGGCAAGAGACCCAGTACTTC. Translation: CASSRVRGQETQYF.

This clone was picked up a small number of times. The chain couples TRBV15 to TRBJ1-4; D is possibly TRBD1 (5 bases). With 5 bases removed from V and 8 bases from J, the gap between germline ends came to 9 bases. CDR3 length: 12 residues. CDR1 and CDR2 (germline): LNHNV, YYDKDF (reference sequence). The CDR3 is CATSPGGEKLFF. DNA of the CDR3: TGTGCCACCAGCCCCGGGGGGGAAAAACTGTTTTTT.

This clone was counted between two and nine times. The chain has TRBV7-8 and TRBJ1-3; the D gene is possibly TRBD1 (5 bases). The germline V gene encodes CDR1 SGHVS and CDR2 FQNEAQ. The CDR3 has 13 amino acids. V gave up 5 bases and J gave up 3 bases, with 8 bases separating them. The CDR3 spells CASSPGLGNTIYF. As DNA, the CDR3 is TGTGCCAGCAGCCCGGGACTTGGAAACACCATATATTTT.

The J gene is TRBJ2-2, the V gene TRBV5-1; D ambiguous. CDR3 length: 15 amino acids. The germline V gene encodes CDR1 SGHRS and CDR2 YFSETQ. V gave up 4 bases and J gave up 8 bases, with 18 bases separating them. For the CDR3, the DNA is TGCGCCAGCAGCCCCACGGCCGGCGGCCCAGGGGAGCTGTTTTTT. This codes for CASSPTAGGPGELFF.

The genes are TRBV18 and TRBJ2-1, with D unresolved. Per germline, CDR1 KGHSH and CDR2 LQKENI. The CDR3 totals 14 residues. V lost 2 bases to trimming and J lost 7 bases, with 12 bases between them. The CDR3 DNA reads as TGTGCCAGCTCACCATCCGTGTCTCGGAATGAGCAGTTCTTC. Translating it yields CASSPSVSRNEQFF. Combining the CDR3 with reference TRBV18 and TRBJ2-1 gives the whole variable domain NAGVMQNPRHLVRRRGQEARLRCSPMKGHSHVYWYRQLPEEGLKFMVYLQKENIIDESGMPKERFSAEFPKEGPSILRIQQVVRGDSAAYFCASSPSVSRNEQFFGPGTRLTVL.

Here the CDR3 reads CASSLANRGLGNTIYF. CDR3 nucleotides: TGTGCCAGCAGCTTAGCGAACAGGGGGCTTGGAAACACCATATATTTT. This sequence joins TRBV7-8 and TRBJ1-3; 9 positions agree with TRBD1. The length of the CDR3 is 16 residues. CDR1 is SGHVS and CDR2 is FQNEAQ in the germline V gene. The trim removed 0 bases at V and 3 bases at J, leaving 3 bases unmatched.

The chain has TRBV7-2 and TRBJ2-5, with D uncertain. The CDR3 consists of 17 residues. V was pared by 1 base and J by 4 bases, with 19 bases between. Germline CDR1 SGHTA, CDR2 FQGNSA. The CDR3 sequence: CASSLGAMRSVPETQYF. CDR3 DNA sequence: TGTGCCAGCAGCTTAGGGGCGATGCGATCGGTACCAGAGACCCAGTACTTC.

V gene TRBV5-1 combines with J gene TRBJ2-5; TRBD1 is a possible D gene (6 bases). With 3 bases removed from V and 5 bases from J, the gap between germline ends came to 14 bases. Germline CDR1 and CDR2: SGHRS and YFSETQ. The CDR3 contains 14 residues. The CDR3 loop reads CASSYRAPWETQYF. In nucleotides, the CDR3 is TGCGCCAGCAGCTACAGGGCACCTTGGGAGACCCAGTACTTC.

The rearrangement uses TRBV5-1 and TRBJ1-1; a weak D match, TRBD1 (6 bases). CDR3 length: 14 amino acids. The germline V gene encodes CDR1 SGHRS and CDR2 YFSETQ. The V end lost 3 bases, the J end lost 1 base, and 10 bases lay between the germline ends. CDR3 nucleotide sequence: TGCGCCAGCAGCTCAGGACAGCCGAACACTGAAGCTTTCTTT. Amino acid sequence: CASSSGQPNTEAFF.

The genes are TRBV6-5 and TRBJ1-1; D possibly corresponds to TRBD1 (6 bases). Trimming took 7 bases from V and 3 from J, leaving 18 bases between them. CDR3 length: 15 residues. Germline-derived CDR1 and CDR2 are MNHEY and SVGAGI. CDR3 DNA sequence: TGTGCCAGCACCTACGGAGTAAACAGGGACACTGAAGCTTTCTTT. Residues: CASTYGVNRDTEAFF.

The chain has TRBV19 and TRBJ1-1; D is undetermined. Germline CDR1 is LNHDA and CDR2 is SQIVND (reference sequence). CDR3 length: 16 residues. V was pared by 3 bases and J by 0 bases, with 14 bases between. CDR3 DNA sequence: TGTGCCAGTAGTATTTTGTCTGGGCAGATGAACACTGAAGCTTTCTTT. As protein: CASSILSGQMNTEAFF. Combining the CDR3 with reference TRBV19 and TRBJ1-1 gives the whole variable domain DGGITQSPKYLFRKEGQNVTLSCEQNLNHDAMYWYRQDPGQGLRLIYYSQIVNDFQKGDIAEGYSVSREKKESFPLTVTSAQKNPTAFYLCASSILSGQMNTEAFFGQGTRLTVV.